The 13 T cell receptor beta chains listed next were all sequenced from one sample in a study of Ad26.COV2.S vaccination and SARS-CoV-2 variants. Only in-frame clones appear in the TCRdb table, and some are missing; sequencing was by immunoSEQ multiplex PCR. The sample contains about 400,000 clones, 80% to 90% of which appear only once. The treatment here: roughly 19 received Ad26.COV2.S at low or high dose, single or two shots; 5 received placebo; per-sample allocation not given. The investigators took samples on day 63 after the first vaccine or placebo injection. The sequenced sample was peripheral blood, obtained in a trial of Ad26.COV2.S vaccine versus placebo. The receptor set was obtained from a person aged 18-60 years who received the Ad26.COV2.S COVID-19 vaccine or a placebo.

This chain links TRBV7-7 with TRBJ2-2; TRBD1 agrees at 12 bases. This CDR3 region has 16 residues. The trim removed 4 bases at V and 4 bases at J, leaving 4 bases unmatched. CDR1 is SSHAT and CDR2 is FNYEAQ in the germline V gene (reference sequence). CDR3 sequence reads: CASSSGQGAGTGELFF. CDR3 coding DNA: TGTGCCAGCAGCTCGGGACAGGGGGCTGGCACCGGGGAGCTGTTTTTT.

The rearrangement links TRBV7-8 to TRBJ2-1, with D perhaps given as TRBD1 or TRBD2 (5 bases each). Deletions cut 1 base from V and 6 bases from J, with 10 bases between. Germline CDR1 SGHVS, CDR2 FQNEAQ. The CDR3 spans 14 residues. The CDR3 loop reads CASSLGGGPNEQFF. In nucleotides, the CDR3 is TGTGCCAGCAGCTTAGGTGGGGGACCCAATGAGCAGTTCTTC.

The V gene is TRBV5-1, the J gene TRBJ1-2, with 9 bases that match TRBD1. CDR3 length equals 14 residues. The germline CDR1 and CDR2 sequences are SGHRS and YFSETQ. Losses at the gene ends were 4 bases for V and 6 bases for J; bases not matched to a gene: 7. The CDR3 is CASSMGQGLNGYTF. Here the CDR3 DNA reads TGCGCCAGCAGCATGGGACAGGGTTTGAATGGCTACACCTTC.

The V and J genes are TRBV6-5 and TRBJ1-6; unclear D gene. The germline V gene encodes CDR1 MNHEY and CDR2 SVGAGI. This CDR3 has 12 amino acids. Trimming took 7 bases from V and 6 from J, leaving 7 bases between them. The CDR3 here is CASMGGNSPLHF. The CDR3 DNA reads TGTGCCAGCATGGGAGGTAATTCACCCCTCCACTTT.

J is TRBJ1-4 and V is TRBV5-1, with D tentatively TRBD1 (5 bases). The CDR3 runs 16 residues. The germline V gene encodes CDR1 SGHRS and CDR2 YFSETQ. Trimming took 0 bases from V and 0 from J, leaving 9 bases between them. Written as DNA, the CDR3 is TGCGCCAGCAGCTTGGCGGGGGAGTCAACTAATGAAAAACTGTTTTTT. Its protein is CASSLAGESTNEKLFF.

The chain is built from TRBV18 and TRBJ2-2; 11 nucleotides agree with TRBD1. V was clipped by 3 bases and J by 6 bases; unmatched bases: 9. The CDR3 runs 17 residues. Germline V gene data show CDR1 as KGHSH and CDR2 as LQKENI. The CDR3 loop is CASSPMDRGRGPGELFF. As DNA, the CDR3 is TGTGCCAGCTCACCGATGGACAGGGGGCGCGGGCCCGGGGAGCTGTTTTTT.

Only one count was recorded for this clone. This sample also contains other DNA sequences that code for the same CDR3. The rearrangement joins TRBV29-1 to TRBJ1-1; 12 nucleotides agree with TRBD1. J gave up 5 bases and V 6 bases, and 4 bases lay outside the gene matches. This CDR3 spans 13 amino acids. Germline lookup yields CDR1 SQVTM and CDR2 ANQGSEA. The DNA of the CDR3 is TGCAGCGTGGGACAGGGGGCCGGGACTGAAGCTTTCTTT. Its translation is CSVGQGAGTEAFF.

DNA for the CDR3: TGTGCCAGCAGTGAAGCCGCCTCATGGACAGGGGATAATTCACCCCTCCACTTT. Translated, it gives CASSEAASWTGDNSPLHF. This sequence joins TRBV6-1 and TRBJ1-6, with 9 bases lining up with TRBD1. The junction had 8 bases not matched to a gene; V was cut back by 0 bases and J by 5 bases. Germline CDR1 is MNHNS and CDR2 is SASEGT. CDR3 length: 18 amino acids.

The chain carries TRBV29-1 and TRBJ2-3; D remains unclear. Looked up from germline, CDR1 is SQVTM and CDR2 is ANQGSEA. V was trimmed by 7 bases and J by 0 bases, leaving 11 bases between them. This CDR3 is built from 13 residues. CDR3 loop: CSAMDGSTDTQYF. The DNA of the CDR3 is TGCAGCGCCATGGACGGAAGCACAGATACGCAGTATTTT.

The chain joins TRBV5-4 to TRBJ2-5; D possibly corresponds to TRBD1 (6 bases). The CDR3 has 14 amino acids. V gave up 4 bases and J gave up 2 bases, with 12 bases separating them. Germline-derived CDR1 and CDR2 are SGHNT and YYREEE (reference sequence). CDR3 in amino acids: CASSVTGVQETQYF. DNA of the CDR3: TGTGCCAGCAGCGTGACAGGAGTGCAAGAGACCCAGTACTTC.

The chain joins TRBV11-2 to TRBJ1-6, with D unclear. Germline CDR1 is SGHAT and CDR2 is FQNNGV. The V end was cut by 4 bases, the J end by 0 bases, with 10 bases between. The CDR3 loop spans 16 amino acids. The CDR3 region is CASSSLGSSYNSPLHF. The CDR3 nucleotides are TGTGCCAGCAGCTCTCTGGGAAGCTCCTATAATTCACCCCTCCACTTT.

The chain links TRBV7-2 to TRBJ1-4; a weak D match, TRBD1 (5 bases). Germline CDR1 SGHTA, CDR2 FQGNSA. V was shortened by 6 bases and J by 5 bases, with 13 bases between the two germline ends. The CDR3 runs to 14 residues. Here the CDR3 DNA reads TGTGCCAGCAGTCTGGGACTTAGGAATGAAAAACTGTTTTTT. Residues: CASSLGLRNEKLFF.

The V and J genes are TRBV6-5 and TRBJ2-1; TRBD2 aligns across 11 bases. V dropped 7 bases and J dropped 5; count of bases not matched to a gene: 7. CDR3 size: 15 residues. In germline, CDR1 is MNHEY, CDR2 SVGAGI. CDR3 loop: CASIAGTSGNNEQFF. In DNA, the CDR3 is TGTGCCAGCATCGCCGGGACTAGCGGAAACAATGAGCAGTTCTTC.